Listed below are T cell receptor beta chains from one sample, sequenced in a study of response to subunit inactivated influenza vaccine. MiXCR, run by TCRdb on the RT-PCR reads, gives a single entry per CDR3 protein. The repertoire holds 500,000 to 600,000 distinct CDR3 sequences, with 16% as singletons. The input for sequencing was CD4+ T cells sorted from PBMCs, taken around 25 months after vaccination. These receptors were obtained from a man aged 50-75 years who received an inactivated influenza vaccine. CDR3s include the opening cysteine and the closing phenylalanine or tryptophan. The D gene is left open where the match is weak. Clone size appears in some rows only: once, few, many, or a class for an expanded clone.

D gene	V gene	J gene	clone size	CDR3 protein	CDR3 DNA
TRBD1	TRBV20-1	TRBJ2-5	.	CSAREQTTGARTQYF	TGCAGTGCTAGAGAGCAAACTACAGGGGCCAGAACCCAGTACTTC
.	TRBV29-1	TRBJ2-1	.	CSVEAVVNEQFF	TGCAGCGTTGAAGCCGTCGTCAATGAGCAGTTCTTC
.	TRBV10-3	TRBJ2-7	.	CAISESKGSYEQYF	TGTGCCATCAGTGAGTCGAAGGGGTCCTACGAGCAGTACTTC
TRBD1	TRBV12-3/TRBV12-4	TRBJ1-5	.	CASSLLGQGGGPQHF	TGTGCCAGCAGCCTCTTAGGACAGGGAGGGGGGCCCCAGCATTTT
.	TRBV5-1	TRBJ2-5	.	CASSLWPEETQYF	TGCGCCAGCAGCTTGTGGCCTGAGGAGACCCAGTACTTC
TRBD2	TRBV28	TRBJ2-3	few	CASSVTSGRVDTQYF	TGTGCCAGCAGTGTGACTAGCGGGAGGGTGGATACGCAGTATTTT
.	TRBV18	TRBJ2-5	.	CASSPFTGTQETQYF	TGTGCCAGCTCACCGTTTACGGGAACCCAAGAGACCCAGTACTTC
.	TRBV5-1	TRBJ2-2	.	CASSIGQSSGELFF	TGCGCCAGCAGCATCGGACAGTCTTCCGGGGAGCTGTTTTTT
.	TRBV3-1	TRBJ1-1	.	CDSSQEGTGGAFF	TGTGACAGCAGCCAAGAGGGGACTGGTGGGGCTTTCTTT
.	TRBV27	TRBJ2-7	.	CASSMSGYEQYF	TGTGCCAGCAGCATGAGCGGTTACGAGCAGTACTTC
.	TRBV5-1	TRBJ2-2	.	CASSLARSNGELFF	TGCGCCAGCAGCTTGGCCCGGAGTAACGGGGAGCTGTTTTTT
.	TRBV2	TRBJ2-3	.	CASRLQRESTQYF	TGTGCCAGCCGCCTCCAAAGGGAGAGTACGCAGTATTTT
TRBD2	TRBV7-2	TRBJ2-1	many	CASSLVGLATAYNEQFF	TGTGCCAGCAGCTTAGTGGGACTAGCGACAGCCTACAATGAGCAGTTCTTC
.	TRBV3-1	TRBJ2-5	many	CASSQDHGGVTQYF	TGTGCCAGCAGCCAAGATCACGGAGGGGTTACCCAGTACTTC
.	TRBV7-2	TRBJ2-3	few	CASRPGGGLRADTQYF	TGTGCCAGCAGACCGGGGGGCGGGCTTCGGGCAGATACGCAGTATTTT
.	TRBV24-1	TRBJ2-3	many	CATSEQTSKDTQYF	TGTGCCACCAGTGAGCAGACCAGCAAGGATACGCAGTATTTT
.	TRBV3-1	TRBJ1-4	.	CASSVSLELGKLFF	TGTGCCAGCAGCGTTAGCCTCGAGCTGGGAAAACTGTTTTTT
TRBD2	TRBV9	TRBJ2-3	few	CASSEIAGRLTDTQYF	TGTGCCAGCAGCGAAATAGCGGGCCGACTCACAGATACGCAGTATTTT
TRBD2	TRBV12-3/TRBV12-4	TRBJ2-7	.	CASSLGGGPSYEQYF	TGTGCCAGCAGTTTGGGGGGAGGGCCTTCGTACGAGCAGTACTTC
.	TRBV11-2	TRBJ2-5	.	CASSLDPVHQETQYF	TGTGCCAGCAGCTTAGACCCCGTGCACCAAGAGACCCAGTACTTC
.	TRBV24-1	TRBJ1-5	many	CATQKQLDQPQHF	TGTGCCACCCAAAAGCAACTTGATCAGCCCCAGCATTTT
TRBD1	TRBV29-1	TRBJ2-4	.	CSVKTDRGNIQYF	TGCAGCGTTAAAACGGACAGGGGAAACATTCAGTACTTC
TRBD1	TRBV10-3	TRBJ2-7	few	CAIRPSDRGYEQYF	TGTGCCATCAGGCCTTCGGACAGGGGCTACGAGCAGTACTTC
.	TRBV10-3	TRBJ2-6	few	CAISFQVSGANVLTF	TGTGCCATCAGTTTCCAGGTCTCTGGGGCCAACGTCCTGACTTTC
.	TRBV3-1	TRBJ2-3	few	CASSQEGTLNGDTQYF	TGTGCCAGCAGCCAGGAGGGCACCCTTAACGGAGATACGCAGTATTTT
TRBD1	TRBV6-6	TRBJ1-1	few	CASSYRTGSEAFF	TGTGCCAGCAGTTACAGGACAGGGAGTGAAGCTTTCTTT
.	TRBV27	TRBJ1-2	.	CASSLEKSSSYGYTF	TGTGCCAGCAGTCTCGAAAAGTCCAGCTCCTATGGCTACACCTTC
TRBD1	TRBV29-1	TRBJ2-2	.	CSVGTGPTGELFF	TGCAGCGTGGGGACAGGGCCTACCGGGGAGCTGTTTTTT
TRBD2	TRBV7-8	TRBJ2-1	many	CASSLTRLLAGAHNEQFF	TGTGCCAGCAGCCTCACCAGGCTACTAGCGGGAGCTCACAATGAGCAGTTCTTC
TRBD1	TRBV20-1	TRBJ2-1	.	CSAGTGIGYEQFF	TGCAGTGCCGGGACAGGGATAGGGTATGAGCAGTTCTTC
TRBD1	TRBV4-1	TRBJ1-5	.	CASSPGTGKDNQPQHF	TGCGCCAGCAGCCCAGGGACAGGGAAGGACAATCAGCCCCAGCATTTT
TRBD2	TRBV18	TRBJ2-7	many	CASSLGLAGYEQYF	TGTGCCAGCTCACTGGGACTAGCGGGCTACGAGCAGTACTTC
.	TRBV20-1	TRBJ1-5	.	CSAFIAGQGNQPQHF	TGCAGTGCTTTCATAGCTGGCCAAGGCAATCAGCCCCAGCATTTT
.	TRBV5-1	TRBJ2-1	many	CASSSPSRYNEQFF	TGCGCCAGCAGTAGTCCCTCGAGGTACAATGAGCAGTTCTTC
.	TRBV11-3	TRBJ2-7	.	CASSLSLVYEQYF	TGTGCCAGCAGCTTAAGTCTAGTCTACGAGCAGTACTTC
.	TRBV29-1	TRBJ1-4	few	CSVSIMSTNEKLFF	TGCAGCGTTTCCATCATGTCAACTAATGAAAAACTGTTTTTT
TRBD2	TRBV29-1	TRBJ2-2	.	CSTREGTNTGELFF	TGCAGCACCAGGGAGGGCACGAACACCGGGGAGCTGTTTTTT
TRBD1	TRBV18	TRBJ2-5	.	CASSPTAGQGKETQYF	TGTGCCAGCTCACCCACCGCGGGACAGGGGAAAGAGACCCAGTACTTC
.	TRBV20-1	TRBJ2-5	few	CSASEVTETQYF	TGCAGTGCTTCTGAGGTCACGGAGACCCAGTACTTC
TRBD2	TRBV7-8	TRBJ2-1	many	CASSLASGSSYNEQFF	TGTGCCAGCAGCCTTGCTAGCGGGAGCTCCTACAATGAGCAGTTCTTC
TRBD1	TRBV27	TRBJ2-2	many	CASSWDRGAGELFF	TGTGCCAGCAGTTGGGACAGGGGTGCCGGGGAGCTGTTTTTT